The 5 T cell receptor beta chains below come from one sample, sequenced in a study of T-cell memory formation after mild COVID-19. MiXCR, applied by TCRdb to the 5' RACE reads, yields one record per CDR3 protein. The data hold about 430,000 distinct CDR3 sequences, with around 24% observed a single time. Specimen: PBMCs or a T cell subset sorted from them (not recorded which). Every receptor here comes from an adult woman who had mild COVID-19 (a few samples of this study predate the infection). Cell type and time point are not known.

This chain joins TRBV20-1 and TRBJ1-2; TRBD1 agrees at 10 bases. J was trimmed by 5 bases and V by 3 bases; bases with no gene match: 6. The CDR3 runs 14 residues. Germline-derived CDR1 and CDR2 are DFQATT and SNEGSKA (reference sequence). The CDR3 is CSARAGTGDYGYTF. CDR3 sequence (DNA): TGCAGTGCTAGGGCCGGGACAGGGGATTATGGCTACACCTTC.

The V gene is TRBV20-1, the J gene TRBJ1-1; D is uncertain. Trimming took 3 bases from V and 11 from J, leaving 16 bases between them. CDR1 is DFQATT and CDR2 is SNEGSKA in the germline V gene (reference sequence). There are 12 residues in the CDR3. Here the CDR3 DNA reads TGCAGTGCTAGTCTGTCATCCAGGTTGGCTTTCTTT. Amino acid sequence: CSASLSSRLAFF.

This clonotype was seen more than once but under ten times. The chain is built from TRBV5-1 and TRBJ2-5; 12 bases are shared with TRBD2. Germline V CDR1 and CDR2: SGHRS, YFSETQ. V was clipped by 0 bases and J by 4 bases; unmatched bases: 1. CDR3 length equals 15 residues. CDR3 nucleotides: TGCGCCAGCAGCTTGGAACTAGCGGGAGGAGAGACCCAGTACTTC. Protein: CASSLELAGGETQYF. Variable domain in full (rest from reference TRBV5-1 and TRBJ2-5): KAGVTQTPRYLIKTRGQQVTLSCSPISGHRSVSWYQQTPGQGLQFLFEYFSETQRNKGNFPGRFSGRQFSNSRSEMNVSTLELGDSALYLCASSLELAGGETQYFGPGTRLLVL.

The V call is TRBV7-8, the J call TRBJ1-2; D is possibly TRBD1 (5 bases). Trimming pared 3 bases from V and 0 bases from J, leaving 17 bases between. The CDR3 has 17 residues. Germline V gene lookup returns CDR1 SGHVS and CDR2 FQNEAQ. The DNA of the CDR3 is TGTGCCAGCAGCTTGCCGGGACGCAGCCTTACTAACTATGGCTACACCTTC. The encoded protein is CASSLPGRSLTNYGYTF. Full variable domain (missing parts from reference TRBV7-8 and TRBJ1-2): GAGVSQSPRYKVAKRGQDVALRCDPISGHVSLFWYQQALGQGPEFLTYFQNEAQLDKSGLPSDRFFAERPEGSVSTLKIQRTQQEDSAVYLCASSLPGRSLTNYGYTFGSGTRLTVV.

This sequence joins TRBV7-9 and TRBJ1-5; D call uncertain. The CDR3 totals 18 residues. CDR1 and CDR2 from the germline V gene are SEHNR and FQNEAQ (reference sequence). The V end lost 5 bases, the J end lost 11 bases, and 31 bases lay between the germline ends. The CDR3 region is CASSPGNYGPPGNRTQHF. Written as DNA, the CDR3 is TGTGCCAGCAGCCCCGGCAACTATGGACCTCCAGGTAATAGGACCCAGCATTTT.